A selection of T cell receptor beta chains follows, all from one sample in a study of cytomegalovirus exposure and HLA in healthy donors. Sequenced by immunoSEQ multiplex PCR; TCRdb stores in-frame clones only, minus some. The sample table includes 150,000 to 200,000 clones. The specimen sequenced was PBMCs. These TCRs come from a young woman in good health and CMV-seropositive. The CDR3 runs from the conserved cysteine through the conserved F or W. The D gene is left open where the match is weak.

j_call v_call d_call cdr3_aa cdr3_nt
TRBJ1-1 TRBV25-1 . CASSESGGSTEAFF TGTGCCAGCAGTGAGTCTGGGGGGTCCACTGAAGCTTTCTTT
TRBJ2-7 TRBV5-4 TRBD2 CASSWEGLGNYEQYF TGTGCCAGCAGCTGGGAGGGTTTGGGAAACTACGAGCAGTACTTC
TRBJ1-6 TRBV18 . CASTSGTPDNSPLHF TGTGCCAGCACTAGCGGGACACCAGATAATTCACCCCTCCACTTT
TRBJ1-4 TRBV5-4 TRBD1 CASSLMGSQGAGNEKLFF TGTGCCAGCAGCTTGATGGGGAGTCAGGGGGCCGGCAATGAAAAACTGTTTTTT
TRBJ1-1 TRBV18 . CASSPPPSRGANTEAFF TGTGCCAGCTCACCACCCCCCTCGCGGGGAGCGAACACTGAAGCTTTCTTT
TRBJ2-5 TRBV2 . CASGGGYGETQYF TGTGCCAGCGGCGGGGGCTACGGGGAGACCCAGTACTTC
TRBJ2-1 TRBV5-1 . CASSLDGGAYNEQFF TGCGCCAGCAGCTTGGATGGGGGGGCGTACAATGAGCAGTTCTTC
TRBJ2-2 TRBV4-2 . CASSQERARELFF TGTGCCAGCAGCCAAGAACGAGCCCGGGAGCTGTTTTTT
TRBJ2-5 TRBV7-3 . CASSLMREETQYF TGTGCCAGCAGCTTAATGAGGGAAGAGACCCAGTACTTC
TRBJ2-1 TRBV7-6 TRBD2 CASSSLAGGPNEQFF TGTGCCAGCAGCTCACTAGCGGGAGGGCCAAATGAGCAGTTCTTC
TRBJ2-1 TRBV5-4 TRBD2 CASSLAGSGGEIEFF TGTGCCAGCAGCTTGGCGGGTAGCGGGGGGGAAATTGAGTTCTTC
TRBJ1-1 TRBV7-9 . CASSFRENTEAFF TGTGCCAGCAGCTTCCGGGAGAACACTGAAGCTTTCTTT
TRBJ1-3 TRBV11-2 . CASSLRGGRSSGNTIYF TGTGCCAGCAGCTTAAGGGGGGGACGGAGCTCTGGAAACACCATATATTTT
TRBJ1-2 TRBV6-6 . CASSRTVGGYTF TGTGCCAGCAGCAGGACAGTGGGTGGCTACACCTTC
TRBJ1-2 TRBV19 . CASRGANYGYTF TGTGCCAGTAGGGGAGCTAACTATGGCTACACCTTC
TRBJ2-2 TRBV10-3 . CATGISLDTGELFF TGTGCCACAGGTATATCCCTCGACACCGGGGAGCTGTTTTTT
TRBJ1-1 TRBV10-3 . CAISESDRNTEAFF TGTGCCATCAGTGAGTCGGACAGAAACACTGAAGCTTTCTTT
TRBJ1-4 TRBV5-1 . CASSLQGRHEKLFF TGCGCCAGCAGCTTGCAGGGTCGACATGAAAAACTGTTTTTT
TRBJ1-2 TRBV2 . CASSEALRSYGYTF TGTGCCAGCAGTGAAGCCCTTAGGAGCTATGGCTACACCTTC
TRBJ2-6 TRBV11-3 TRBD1 CASSQARQGLYAGANVLTF TGTGCCAGCAGCCAAGCCCGACAGGGGCTTTACGCTGGGGCCAACGTCCTGACTTTC
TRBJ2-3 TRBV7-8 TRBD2 CASSLGAASGGTDTQYF TGTGCCAGCAGCTTAGGTGCGGCTAGCGGGGGCACAGATACGCAGTATTTT
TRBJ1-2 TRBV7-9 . CASSSPPREIGRGYTF TGTGCCAGCAGCTCCCCCCCCAGGGAAATTGGTCGGGGCTACACCTTC
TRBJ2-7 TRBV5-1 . CASSFTTGTYEQYF TGCGCCAGCAGCTTCACGACAGGAACCTACGAGCAGTACTTC
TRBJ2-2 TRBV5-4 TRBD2 CASSSSGALTGELFF TGTGCCAGCAGCTCTAGCGGGGCGCTCACCGGGGAGCTGTTTTTT
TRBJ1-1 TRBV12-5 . CATINGGLSEAFF TGTGCTACCATAAACGGGGGGCTATCAGAAGCTTTCTTT
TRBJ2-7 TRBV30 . CAWSLLGYEQYF TGTGCCTGGAGTTTACTTGGTTACGAGCAGTACTTC